Shown below are 29 T cell receptor beta chains from a single sample sequenced in a study of T cell responses to AZD1222 COVID-19 vaccine. Here immunoSEQ multiplex PCR was the method, and the copy in TCRdb shows in-frame clones only, minus some. The sample lists tens of thousands of clones, about 92% occurring once. The sequencing here drew on peripheral blood, taken 28 days after the second AZD1222 dose. These receptors originate from an adult who received the AZD1222 COVID-19 vaccine.

The V and J genes are TRBV6-6 and TRBJ2-7, with a weak D call TRBD1 (6 bases). CDR1 is MNHNY and CDR2 is SVGAGI in the germline V gene (reference sequence). Trimming cost V 7 bases and J 5 bases, with 9 bases left between them. CDR3 length: 11 amino acids. The CDR3 bases are TGTGCCAGCACCCAGGGGAACGAGCAGTACTTC. Its protein product is CASTQGNEQYF.

V gene TRBV5-4 combines with J gene TRBJ2-5; 11 bases line up with TRBD2. The CDR3 length is 14 residues. The ends lost 4 bases at V and 4 bases at J; junction bases unmatched: 3. Per the germline V gene, CDR1 is SGHNT and CDR2 is YYREEE (reference sequence). CDR3 sequence reads: CASSDGTSGETQYF. The CDR3 bases are TGTGCCAGCAGCGACGGGACTAGCGGAGAGACCCAGTACTTC.

This chain joins TRBV19 and TRBJ2-1, with D maybe TRBD2 (6 bases). The CDR3 spans 15 residues. Germline V gene data show CDR1 as LNHDA and CDR2 as SQIVND (reference sequence). Trimming took 10 bases from V and 4 from J, leaving 20 bases between them. The chain's CDR3 is CATAEGLAKYNEQFF. The CDR3 DNA reads TGTGCCACCGCAGAAGGGCTAGCGAAATACAATGAGCAGTTCTTC.

This clone was seen only once. The V gene is TRBV10-3, the J gene TRBJ2-1; TRBD1 agrees at 9 bases. V trimming: 8 bases; J trimming: 8 bases; junction bases outside the gene matches: 13. The germline V gene has CDR1 ENHRY and CDR2 SYGVKD. CDR3 length equals 15 residues. The CDR3, as DNA: TGTGCCATCTCTACAACGGGACAGGGCGATTATGAGCAGTTCTTC. Its protein is CAISTTGQGDYEQFF.

The chain carries TRBV18 and TRBJ2-1; a possible D gene is TRBD2 (5 bases). This CDR3 spans 16 amino acids. Trimming removed 2 bases at V and 0 bases at J, with 11 bases between. The germline gives CDR1 KGHSH, CDR2 LQKENI. The CDR3 reads CASSPEGGSSYNEQFF. DNA for the CDR3: TGTGCCAGCTCACCAGAGGGCGGTAGCTCCTACAATGAGCAGTTCTTC. Full variable domain (remainder filled in from reference TRBV18 and TRBJ2-1): NAGVMQNPRHLVRRRGQEARLRCSPMKGHSHVYWYRQLPEEGLKFMVYLQKENIIDESGMPKERFSAEFPKEGPSILRIQQVVRGDSAAYFCASSPEGGSSYNEQFFGPGTRLTVL.

J is TRBJ1-5 and V is TRBV7-2; D gene unclear. V lost 1 base, J lost 4 bases, and 8 bases lay in between. CDR1 SGHTA and CDR2 FQGNSA come from the germline V gene. The CDR3 has 14 amino acids. The CDR3 region has the DNA TGTGCCAGCAGCTTAGACTTACTTAATCAGCCCCAGCATTTT. Protein product: CASSLDLLNQPQHF.

The V gene is TRBV5-1, the J gene TRBJ2-3; D might be TRBD1 (6 bases). Looked up from germline, CDR1 is SGHRS and CDR2 is YFSETQ. Trimming left V 8 bases short and J 0 bases short, with 19 bases between. The CDR3 covers 16 residues. The CDR3 here is CASSYSGTPSTDTQYF. The CDR3 nucleotides read TGCGCCAGTTCCTATTCCGGGACACCTAGCACAGATACGCAGTATTTT.

This clone has a single count. V gene TRBV11-2 combines with J gene TRBJ1-5; D ambiguous. Trimming removed 0 bases from V and 5 bases from J, with 14 bases in between. CDR3 size: 16 residues. Germline V gene lookup returns CDR1 SGHAT and CDR2 FQNNGV. CDR3: CASSLDAGRRDQPQHF. DNA for the CDR3: TGTGCCAGCAGCTTAGACGCCGGGAGAAGGGATCAGCCCCAGCATTTT.

The chain has TRBV9 and TRBJ2-2; D perhaps matches TRBD2 (6 bases). V was trimmed by 0 bases and J by 6 bases, leaving 12 bases between them. Germline loops: CDR1 SGDLS, CDR2 YYNGEE. The CDR3 length is 15 residues. The CDR3 protein is CASSVAPGGAGELFF. For the CDR3, the DNA is TGTGCCAGCAGCGTAGCCCCTGGAGGGGCCGGGGAGCTGTTTTTT.

This clone appeared a single time. This chain uses TRBV28 with TRBJ1-5; D gene uncertain. The CDR3 loop spans 16 amino acids. Germline assignment: CDR1 MDHEN and CDR2 SYDVKM. V was shortened by 4 bases and J by 5 bases, with 18 bases between the two germline ends. This chain's CDR3 is CASSSSGQIHHQPQHF. Written as DNA, the CDR3 is TGTGCCAGCAGTTCCTCGGGCCAGATTCACCATCAGCCCCAGCATTTT.

CDR3 DNA sequence: TGCGCCAGCAGCGGGACGAGGTTGGGAGAGACCCAGTACTTC. Its protein product is CASSGTRLGETQYF. The chain has TRBV5-1 and TRBJ2-5; tentatively, D is TRBD1 or TRBD2 (5 bases each). The V end lost 4 bases, the J end lost 4 bases, and 14 bases lay between the germline ends. In germline, CDR1 is SGHRS, CDR2 YFSETQ. CDR3 length equals 14 residues.

The chain couples TRBV25-1 to TRBJ2-4; TRBD2 matches 14 bases. This CDR3 spans 16 amino acids. Germline loops: CDR1 MGHDK, CDR2 SYGVNS. V lost 3 bases to trimming and J lost 9 bases; unmatched junction nucleotides: 7. The CDR3 spells CASSETSGRAGGIQYF. CDR3 DNA: TGTGCCAGCAGTGAGACTAGCGGGAGGGCCGGAGGCATTCAGTACTTC.

The genes are TRBV6-6 and TRBJ2-1; 9 bases agree with TRBD1. Per the germline V gene, CDR1 is MNHNY and CDR2 is SVGAGI (reference sequence). This CDR3 spans 14 amino acids. The ends lost 9 bases at V and 6 bases at J; junction bases unmatched: 9. The CDR3, as DNA: TGTGCCAGTAAGACAGGGGGTGGTCGCAATGAGCAGTTCTTC. It encodes CASKTGGGRNEQFF.

The V gene is TRBV19, the J gene TRBJ1-5; D gene uncertain. V was cut by 9 bases and J by 4 bases, with 13 bases left in between. This CDR3 has 13 residues. Germline V gives CDR1 LNHDA, CDR2 SQIVND (reference sequence). The CDR3 here is CASQREGNQPQHF. The CDR3 region has the DNA TGTGCCAGCCAGCGGGAGGGAAATCAGCCCCAGCATTTT.

Worth noting for this clone: Within the sample, other DNA sequences also encode this same CDR3. The chain recombines TRBV9 with TRBJ2-1, with D unclear. CDR3 length: 12 residues. Germline V gives CDR1 SGDLS, CDR2 YYNGEE. V lost 0 bases, J lost 7 bases, and 5 bases lay in between. The CDR3 reads CASSVGLNEQFF. CDR3 nucleotides: TGTGCCAGCAGCGTAGGGCTAAATGAGCAGTTCTTC. The variable domain in full, completed from reference TRBV9 and TRBJ2-1, reads DSGVTQTPKHLITATGQRVTLRCSPRSGDLSVYWYQQSLDQGLQFLIQYYNGEERAKGNILERFSAQQFPDLHSELNLSSLELGDSALYFCASSVGLNEQFFGPGTRLTVL.

The chain combines TRBV28 with TRBJ1-5; TRBD1 aligns across 9 bases. The CDR3 is 15 residues long. Germline V gives CDR1 MDHEN, CDR2 SYDVKM. The trim removed 3 bases at V and 5 bases at J, leaving 5 bases unmatched. As DNA, the CDR3 is TGTGCCAGCAGTTTCCGGACAGGGGTGGATCAGCCCCAGCATTTT. Its translation: CASSFRTGVDQPQHF.

This rearrangement joins TRBV15 to TRBJ2-2; a possible D gene is TRBD2 (6 bases). From germline, CDR1 is LNHNV and CDR2 YYDKDF (reference sequence). There are 13 residues in the CDR3. Between the trimmed V and J ends, which lost 3 bases and 7 bases, there was a span of 9 bases. The CDR3 bases are TGTGCCACCAGCAGGGGAGGCGGCGGGGAGCTGTTTTTT. It encodes CATSRGGGGELFF.

The gene calls are TRBV6-5 and TRBJ2-1; D perhaps matches TRBD2 (5 bases). This CDR3 is built from 15 residues. V was trimmed by 2 bases and J by 6 bases, leaving 14 bases between them. Looked up from germline, CDR1 is MNHEY and CDR2 is SVGAGI. Here the CDR3 reads CASSYEEGSINEQFF. CDR3 in DNA: TGTGCCAGCAGTTACGAAGAGGGTAGTATCAATGAGCAGTTCTTC.

The rearrangement joins TRBV27 to TRBJ1-6, with 7 bases that match TRBD1. CDR3 length equals 16 residues. Germline V gene data show CDR1 as MNHEY and CDR2 as SMNVEV (reference sequence). With V trimmed by 5 bases and J by 10 bases, 14 bases remained unmatched. CDR3 nucleotide sequence: TGTGCCAGCAGTCCTCTCGGTTCAGGGGGGAGCTCACCCCTCCACTTT. Residues: CASSPLGSGGSSPLHF.

The chain combines TRBV19 with TRBJ1-1; no reliable D call. The germline V gene encodes CDR1 LNHDA and CDR2 SQIVND (reference sequence). V was clipped by 4 bases and J by 3 bases, with 0 bases between them. This CDR3 spans 10 amino acids. The CDR3 DNA sequence: TGTGCCAGTAGTAACACTGAAGCTTTCTTT. Translating gives CASSNTEAFF.

The sample holds a few counts of this clone. Other nucleotide sequences from this sample produce the same CDR3. The genes are TRBV2 and TRBJ1-2; possibly TRBD1 for D (6 bases). The germline CDR1 and CDR2 sequences are SNHLY and FYNNEI. The CDR3 length is 12 residues. V dropped 9 bases and J dropped 7 bases, with 15 bases sitting between them. The CDR3 coding sequence is TGTGCCAGTAAACAGGGAGAAGGTGGCTACACCTTC. Protein sequence: CASKQGEGGYTF. Together with reference TRBV2 and TRBJ1-2, the CDR3 gives the full variable domain: EPEVTQTPSHQVTQMGQEVILRCVPISNHLYFYWYRQILGQKVEFLVSFYNNEISEKSEIFDDQFSVERPDGSNFTLKIRSTKLEDSAMYFCASKQGEGGYTFGSGTRLTVV.

This rearrangement joins TRBV28 to TRBJ2-3; tentatively, D is TRBD2 (5 bases). Germline V lookup: CDR1 MDHEN, CDR2 SYDVKM. This CDR3 spans 14 amino acids. V lost 4 bases to trimming and J lost 0 bases, with 8 bases between them. DNA of the CDR3: TGTGCCAGCAGTTCCGGGGAAAGCACAGATACGCAGTATTTT. Amino acid sequence: CASSSGESTDTQYF.

This chain uses TRBV7-2 with TRBJ1-4; a weak D match, TRBD1 (5 bases). The CDR3 is 14 amino acids. V lost 2 bases to trimming and J lost 5 bases, with 9 bases between them. CDR1 SGHTA and CDR2 FQGNSA come from the germline V gene. The CDR3 coding sequence is TGTGCCAGCAGCTTAAGTCCAGGGAATGAAAAACTGTTTTTT. It yields the protein CASSLSPGNEKLFF.

The V gene is TRBV7-2, the J gene TRBJ1-5; the match to TRBD1 covers 8 bases. The CDR3 is 15 amino acids. V trimming: 4 bases; J trimming: 5 bases; junction bases outside the gene matches: 7. CDR1 and CDR2 from the germline V gene are SGHTA and FQGNSA. DNA for the CDR3: TGTGCCAGCAGCTACCGGACAGGGAGGGATCAGCCCCAGCATTTT. Encoded protein: CASSYRTGRDQPQHF.

The V and J genes are TRBV7-9 and TRBJ1-1; no firm D call. Looked up from germline, CDR1 is SEHNR and CDR2 is FQNEAQ (reference sequence). This CDR3 comprises 14 residues. V shed 5 bases and J shed 1 base, with 11 bases lying between them. This CDR3 reads CASSPWTANTEAFF. CDR3 sequence (DNA): TGTGCCAGCAGCCCGTGGACGGCGAACACTGAAGCTTTCTTT.

The chain is built from TRBV19 and TRBJ2-1; D uncertain. This CDR3 is built from 11 residues. Trimming pared 6 bases from V and 7 bases from J, leaving 7 bases between. Germline-derived CDR1 and CDR2 are LNHDA and SQIVND (reference sequence). CDR3 nucleotides: TGTGCCAGTAGACTTCTTAATGAGCAGTTCTTC. This codes for CASRLLNEQFF.

J is TRBJ1-2 and V is TRBV6-1; 8 bases line up with TRBD1. The V segment lost 4 bases and the J segment 0 bases; nucleotides outside the gene matches: 7. Germline V gives CDR1 MNHNS, CDR2 SASEGT. The length of the CDR3 is 16 residues. The CDR3 spells CASSGRRTGTNYGYTF. In nucleotides, the CDR3 is TGTGCCAGCAGTGGCCGACGGACAGGGACTAACTATGGCTACACCTTC.

This clone appeared a single time. This chain connects TRBV29-1 to TRBJ1-1, with TRBD1 identical over 8 bases. The CDR3 length is 14 residues. V trimming: 5 bases; J trimming: 4 bases; junction bases outside the gene matches: 9. CDR1 and CDR2 from the germline V gene are SQVTM and ANQGSEA. The DNA for the CDR3 is TGCAGCGTTAGGAATGGACAGGGTAGCACTGAAGCTTTCTTT. It codes for CSVRNGQGSTEAFF.

J is TRBJ2-2 and V is TRBV5-1; D might be TRBD1 (6 bases). The V gene's germline CDR1 is SGHRS and CDR2 YFSETQ. The V end lost 0 bases, the J end lost 2 bases, and 8 bases lay between the germline ends. The CDR3 has 15 residues. The CDR3 here is CASSLGQVNTGELFF. CDR3 in DNA: TGCGCCAGCAGCTTGGGACAGGTTAACACCGGGGAGCTGTTTTTT.